This note documents a single T cell receptor beta chain sequence. There is no known antigen for this receptor. Per-base quality was not reported, and no clone a single base away is much larger than it. CD8 naive samples were CD45RO-negative cells positively selected for CCR7, giving a CD45RA+CCR7+ population that excluded TemRA cells. Donors were healthy HIV-negative adults with no recently reported acute infections or vaccinations. Every donor was a Caucasian adult living in Nashville, Tennessee, USA. Blood was obtained by leukapheresis, after which PBMCs were separated by Ficoll-Histopaque density gradient centrifugation and cryopreserved in liquid nitrogen vapor phase. Analytical flow cytometry was used to check the purity and quantity of every magnetically sorted T cell population. Genomic DNA was isolated from every sorted fraction and measured by UV absorbance on a Nanodrop 2000c. V is clipped by 5 bases and J by 1 base, and the sequence between their germline boundaries is 8 bases long. From the cysteine up to the phenylalanine, the CDR3 has a length of 13 residues. CDR3 DNA is the only sequence kept; it has 39 bases, read in frame from the first base. Based on the germline V gene, the CDR1 and CDR2 sequences are SQVTM and ANQGSEA.

Using the deep immunoSEQ assay, TCR CDR3 regions were amplified from genomic DNA by multiplex PCR. For each cell subset, the extracted genomic DNA was distributed evenly across all wells of several immunoSEQ 96-well plates, and each plate served as one replicate. For sorted subsets, approximately 210 ng of genomic DNA, equivalent to some 30,000 T cell genomes, went into each replicate PCR. Purified libraries were measured with a Qubit 3.0 fluorometer, size-checked on a Bioanalyzer 2100, and measured again with the KAPA Library Quantification kit. Every immunoSEQ 96-well plate was sequenced on a dedicated single-read 150-cycle Illumina NextSeq 550 flow cell. The source study handled its data this way. Because the immunoSEQ output held only junctional sequences and lacked quality scores, the filtering could not match the filtering applied to full-length reads. To assign V/J genes and CDR3, sequences were annotated against IMGT germline references using PyIR, a Python wrapper for IgBLAST v1.9. Any read was removed if the V/J assignment was weak (E-value above 1e-6), the CDR3 was missing, or the read contained stop codons, out-of-frame junctions, or ambiguous translated residues. V3J clonotypes were defined as sequences sharing the same inferred V gene, J gene, and CDR3 amino acid sequence. Percentage overlap between repertoires was calculated by dividing the number of shared unique clonotypes by the size of the smaller repertoire. Three approaches were used to assess repertoire richness: RTK rarefaction, the Chao1 estimator, and Recon v2.1 estimates of unobserved clonotypes. Generation probabilities were computed with OLGA for all TCRbeta clonotypes obtained by the gDNA method from four donors. TCRdb's version of the immuneACCESS table is confined to in-frame rearrangements and falls short of the full clone set. An unresolved V gene accounts for under half of the shortfall where checked; the remainder is of unknown origin. V, J and clone size are taken as reported in that table, and D and trimming were inferred from the DNA itself. This sample is represented by roughly 850,000 clones; approximately 96% of them were singletons. The ten largest clones add up to less than 0.25% of the sample.

This sample is part of a study of shared clonotypes between healthy human individuals (dated by TCRdb to about 2020). Regarding the research as a whole: The cohort comprised a couple of women and a few men aged 18 to 49 years. Per donor, leukapheresis produced somewhere between about 0.9 and 9.5 billion PBMCs. For each donor, CD4 naive and CD4 memory were each given three plates, CD8 naive was given two plates, and CD8 memory was given one plate. Libraries were prepared and TCR repertoires were sequenced by different laboratories using diverse techniques, in order to increase sequencing depth and limit assay-specific biases. To estimate repertoire size and how much clonotype sharing occurs between individuals, the study deeply sequenced the blood TCR repertoires of five healthy adults. The investigation overall reported the following: Compared with non-shared clonotypes, clonotypes shared by all four sorted-subset donors had higher generation probabilities. Only blood was sampled, and tissue TCR repertoires likely differ from those in blood. Across four donors, roughly 5.1% of naive CD4, roughly 3.5% of naive CD8, about 2.3% of memory CD4, and approximately 0.42% of memory CD8 clonotypes were shared. Incomplete sequencing was indicated by rarefaction of sorted-subset datasets, despite the large sequencing depth. Based on pairwise subsampling, the degree of clonotype sharing among donors was expected to be affected by sequencing depth. Naive subsets generally had larger estimated clonotype richness than memory subsets did. The genetic and exposure-history diversity represented was limited by the small number of donors.

Recombination connected TRBV29-1 to TRBJ2-2; TRBD2 is perhaps the D gene, given 6 matching bases. This clonotype originated in a man aged 30 to 39 in good health. The sequenced sample was naive CD8+ T cells sorted from blood. What the cell subset or site label conveys for this sample: CD45RA+CCR7+. The CDR3 reads CSVWGENTGELFF. The DNA reads TGCAGCGTTTGGGGGGAGAACACCGGGGAGCTGTTTTTT.